Listed here is a single T cell receptor (beta chain). Its antigen remains unidentified. This entry belongs to a study of early T cells in non-severe SARS-CoV-2 infection. Study-wide context: It was bulk RNA from unsorted whole blood that was sequenced, and the chains were unpaired. Whole-study findings and limits: There was a bias toward anti-spike CD8 responses in VDJdb matching, which missed private and CD4 specificities.

Individual cDNA molecules each received unique molecular identifiers attached to them. A single record per CDR3 protein comes from TCRdb applying MiXCR to the 5' RACE reads. The table shows 100,000 to 130,000 distinct CDR3 sequences, with about 12% occurring only once. The CDR3 contains 15 residues. V dropped 5 bases and J dropped 7; count of bases not matched to a gene: 6. This sequence joins TRBV12-3 or TRBV12-4 and TRBJ1-5, with 12 bases fitting TRBD1. Sequenced material: whole blood. This receptor was obtained from an adult who was a healthcare worker with PCR-confirmed SARS-CoV-2 infection or an uninfected control (not recorded which). The CDR3 spells CASSEGQGARQPQHF. The CDR3, as DNA: TGTGCCAGCAGTGAGGGACAGGGGGCTCGGCAGCCCCAGCATTTT.